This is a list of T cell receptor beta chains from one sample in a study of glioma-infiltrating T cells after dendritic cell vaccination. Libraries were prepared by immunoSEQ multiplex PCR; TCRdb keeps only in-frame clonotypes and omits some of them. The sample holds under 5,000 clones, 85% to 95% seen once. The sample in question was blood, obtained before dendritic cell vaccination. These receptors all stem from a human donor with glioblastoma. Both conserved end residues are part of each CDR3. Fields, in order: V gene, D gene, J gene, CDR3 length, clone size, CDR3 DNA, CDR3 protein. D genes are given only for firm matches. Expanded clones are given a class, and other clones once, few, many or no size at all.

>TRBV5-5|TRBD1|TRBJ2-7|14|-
TGTGCCAGCAGCTTTGGACAGGGAGACTACGAGCAGTACTTC
CASSFGQGDYEQYF
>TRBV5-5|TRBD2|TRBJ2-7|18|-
TGTGCCAGCAGCTTGGCAGCCCGGAGGCAGGGACTAGCCTACGAGCAGTACTTC
CASSLAARRQGLAYEQYF
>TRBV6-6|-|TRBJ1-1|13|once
TGTGCCAGCAGCATACAGGGCGACGCTGAAGCTTTCTTT
CASSIQGDAEAFF
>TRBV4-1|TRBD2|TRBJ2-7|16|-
TGCGCCAGCAGCCAAGTGGAACTAGCGGGGGCCTACGAGCAGTACTTC
CASSQVELAGAYEQYF
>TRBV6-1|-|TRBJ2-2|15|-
TGTGCCAGCAGTCACAGGCAGAGGAACACCGGGGAGCTGTTTTTT
CASSHRQRNTGELFF
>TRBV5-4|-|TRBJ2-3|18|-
TGTGCCAGCAGGCCGGGGGGCGGGAGCCTCAAGGTCACAGATACGCAGTATTTT
CASRPGGGSLKVTDTQYF
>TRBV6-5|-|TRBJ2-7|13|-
TGTGCCAGCAGTTACTCGACTTCCTACGAGCAGTACTTC
CASSYSTSYEQYF
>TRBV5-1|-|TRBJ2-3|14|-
TGCGCCAGCAGCTTTCGGCGGGCCACAGATACGCAGTATTTT
CASSFRRATDTQYF
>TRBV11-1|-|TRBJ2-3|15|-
TGTGCCAGCAGGTTGGGGCATTCTAGCACAGATACGCAGTATTTT
CASRLGHSSTDTQYF
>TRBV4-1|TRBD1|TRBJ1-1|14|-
TGCGCCAGCAGGCGGCCGGGACAGGGGCCTGAAGCTTTCTTT
CASRRPGQGPEAFF
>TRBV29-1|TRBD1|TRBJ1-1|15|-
TGCAGCGTGGGGGACAGGGGAGGGCGGAACACTGAAGCTTTCTTT
CSVGDRGGRNTEAFF
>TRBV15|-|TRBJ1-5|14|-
TGTGCCACCAGCAGAGACTCCAGCAATCAGCCCCAGCATTTT
CATSRDSSNQPQHF
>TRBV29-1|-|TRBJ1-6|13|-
TGCAGCCGACGGACAGATGGTAATTCACCCCTCCACTTT
CSRRTDGNSPLHF
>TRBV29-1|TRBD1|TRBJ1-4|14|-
TGCAGCGTTGTCGGACAGGGTACTAATGAAAAACTGTTTTTT
CSVVGQGTNEKLFF
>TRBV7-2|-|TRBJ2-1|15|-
TGTGCCAGCAGCCGACGGACAGAATTTTTGAATGAGCAGTTCTTC
CASSRRTEFLNEQFF
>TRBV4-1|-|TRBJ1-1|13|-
TGCGCCAGCAGCCACACCGGGAGCACTGAAGCTTTCTTT
CASSHTGSTEAFF
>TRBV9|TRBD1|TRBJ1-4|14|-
TGTGCCAGCAGCCCTAGACAGGGTGGTGAAAAACTGTTTTTT
CASSPRQGGEKLFF
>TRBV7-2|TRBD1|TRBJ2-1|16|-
TGTGCCAGCAGCTTAGTGGCAGGGGGCGGCTACAATGAGCAGTTCTTC
CASSLVAGGGYNEQFF
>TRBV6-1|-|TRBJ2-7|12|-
TGTGCCAGCAGTGTACAGGACTACGAGCAGTACTTC
CASSVQDYEQYF
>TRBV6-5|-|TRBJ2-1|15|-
TGTGCCAGCAGTTTAACCGGGGGTTTCAGGAATGAGCAGTTCTTC
CASSLTGGFRNEQFF
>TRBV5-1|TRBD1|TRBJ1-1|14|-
TGCGCCAGCAGCGGAGGACAGGAGAACACTGAAGCTTTCTTT
CASSGGQENTEAFF
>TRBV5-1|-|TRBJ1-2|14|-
TGCGCCAGCAGCTCAGGGGTACCTAACTATGGCTACACCTTC
CASSSGVPNYGYTF
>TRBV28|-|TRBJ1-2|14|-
TGTGCCAGCAGTTTACTTCAGGTCTACTATGGCTACACCTTC
CASSLLQVYYGYTF
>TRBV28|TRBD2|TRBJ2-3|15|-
TGTGCCAGCAGTTTTACTAGCGGGGTGACAGATACGCAGTATTTT
CASSFTSGVTDTQYF
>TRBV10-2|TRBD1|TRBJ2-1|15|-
TGCGCCAGCCAATCCCCCGGGACAGGGTTCCATGAGCAGTTCTTC
CASQSPGTGFHEQFF
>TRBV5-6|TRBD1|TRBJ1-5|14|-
TGTGCCAGCAGCTTTGGACAGACCCAGGGGGCCCAGCATTTT
CASSFGQTQGAQHF
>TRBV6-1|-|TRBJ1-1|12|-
TGTGCCTGTCGGAGGGGGGGAACTGAAGCTTTCTTT
CACRRGGTEAFF
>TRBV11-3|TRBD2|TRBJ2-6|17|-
TGTGCCAGCAGCTTAGATCGGGGGGATACTGGGGCCAACGTCCTGACTTTC
CASSLDRGDTGANVLTF
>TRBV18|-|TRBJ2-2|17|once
TGTGCCAGCTCACCACGGGGAGGGATAGAGGGGGCCGGGGAGCTGTTTTTT
CASSPRGGIEGAGELFF
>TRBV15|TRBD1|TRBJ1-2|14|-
TGTGCCACCAGCTCCGGGACAGGGCCCTATGGCTACACCTTC
CATSSGTGPYGYTF
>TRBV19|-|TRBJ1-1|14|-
TGTGCCAGTAGGCCAGGGGCGAAGAACACTGAAGCTTTCTTT
CASRPGAKNTEAFF